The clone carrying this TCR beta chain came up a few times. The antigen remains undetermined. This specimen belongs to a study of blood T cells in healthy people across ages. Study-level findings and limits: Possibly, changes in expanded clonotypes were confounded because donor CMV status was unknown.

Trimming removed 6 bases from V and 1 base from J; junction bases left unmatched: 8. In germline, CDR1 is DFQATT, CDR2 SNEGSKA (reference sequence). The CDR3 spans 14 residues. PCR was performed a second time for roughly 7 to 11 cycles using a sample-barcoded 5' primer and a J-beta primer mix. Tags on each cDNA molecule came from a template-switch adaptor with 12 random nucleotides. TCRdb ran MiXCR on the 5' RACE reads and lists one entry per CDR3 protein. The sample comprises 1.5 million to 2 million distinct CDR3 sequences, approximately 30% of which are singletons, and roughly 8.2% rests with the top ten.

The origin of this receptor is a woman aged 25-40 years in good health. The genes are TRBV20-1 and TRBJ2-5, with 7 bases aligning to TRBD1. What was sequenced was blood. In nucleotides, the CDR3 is TGCAGTGCCCCTTGGGGGACAGCCCAAGAGACCCAGTACTTC. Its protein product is CSAPWGTAQETQYF.